This record covers a single TCR beta chain. V dropped 1 base and J dropped 4 bases, with 5 bases sitting between them. CDR1 is SGHKS and CDR2 is YYEKEE in the germline V gene (reference sequence). The CDR3 covers 12 residues. This specimen belongs to a study of T cell changes during pregnancy in multiple sclerosis. Assay used: immunoSEQ multiplex PCR; TCRdb lists only in-frame clones, some missing. The table records around 60,000 clones, about 93% of them present only once. The clonotype comes from a female donor in good health, enrolled as a control in a pregnancy study. The sequences come from peripheral blood, collected in the third trimester of pregnancy. V gene TRBV5-5 combines with J gene TRBJ2-5; no reliable D call. The CDR3 coding sequence is TGTGCCAGCAGCTTGTTCTCAGAGACCCAGTACTTC. This gives the protein CASSLFSETQYF.